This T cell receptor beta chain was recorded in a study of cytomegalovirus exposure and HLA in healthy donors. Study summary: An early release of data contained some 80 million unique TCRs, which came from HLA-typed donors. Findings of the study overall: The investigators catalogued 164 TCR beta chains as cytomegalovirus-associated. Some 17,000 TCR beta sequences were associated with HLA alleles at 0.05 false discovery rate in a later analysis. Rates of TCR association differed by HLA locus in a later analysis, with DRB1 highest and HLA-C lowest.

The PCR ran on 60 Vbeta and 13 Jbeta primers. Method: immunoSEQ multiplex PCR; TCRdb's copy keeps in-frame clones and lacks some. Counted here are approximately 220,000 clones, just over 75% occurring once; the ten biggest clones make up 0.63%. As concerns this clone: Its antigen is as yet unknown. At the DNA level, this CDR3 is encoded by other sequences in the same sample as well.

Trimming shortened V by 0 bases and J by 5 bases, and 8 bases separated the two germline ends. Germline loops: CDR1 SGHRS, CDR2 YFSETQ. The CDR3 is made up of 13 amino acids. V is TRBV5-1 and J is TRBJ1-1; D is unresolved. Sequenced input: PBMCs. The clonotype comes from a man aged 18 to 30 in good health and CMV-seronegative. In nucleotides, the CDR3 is TGCGCCAGCAGCTTGGGTGGAGCGACTGAAGCTTTCTTT. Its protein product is CASSLGGATEAFF. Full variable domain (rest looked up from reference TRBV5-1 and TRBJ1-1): KAGVTQTPRYLIKTRGQQVTLSCSPISGHRSVSWYQQTPGQGLQFLFEYFSETQRNKGNFPGRFSGRQFSNSRSEMNVSTLELGDSALYLCASSLGGATEAFFGQGTRLTVV.